Below, 11 T cell receptor beta chains from the same sample are listed, as sequenced in a study of neurological immune-mediated disorders. A single record per CDR3 protein comes from TCRdb applying MiXCR to the 5' RACE reads. The data show roughly 56,000 distinct CDR3 sequences, about an eighth seen once. The sample comprised PBMCs. The receptors stem from a man in his fifties or sixties in good health.

This clonotype was recorded at least ten times. The J gene is TRBJ2-1, the V gene TRBV5-6; 10 positions match TRBD2. J gave up 4 bases and V 4 bases, and 5 bases lay outside the gene matches. Germline CDR1 reads SGHDT; CDR2 reads YYEEEE. CDR3 size: 15 residues. The CDR3 spells CASSPTSGYYNEQFF. CDR3 in DNA: TGTGCCAGCAGCCCGACTAGCGGGTATTACAATGAGCAGTTCTTC. The full variable domain, with the rest looked up from reference TRBV5-6 and TRBJ2-1, is DAGVTQSPTHLIKTRGQQVTLRCSPKSGHDTVSWYQQALGQGPQFIFQYYEEEERQRGNFPDRFSGHQFPNYSSELNVNALLLGDSALYLCASSPTSGYYNEQFFGPGTRLTVL.

This clonotype was found many times. The rearrangement links TRBV7-2 to TRBJ2-3, with 7 bases lining up with TRBD2. This CDR3 contains 16 residues. The junction had 9 bases not matched to a gene; V was cut back by 6 bases and J by 0 bases. Germline V CDR1 and CDR2: SGHTA, FQGNSA. The CDR3, as DNA: TGTGCCAGCAGTGGTCAGCGGGGCCTTAGCACAGATACGCAGTATTTT. Translating gives CASSGQRGLSTDTQYF.

This clonotype was found many times. The V and J genes are TRBV6-5 and TRBJ1-6, with a weak D call TRBD1 (5 bases). V lost 0 bases, J lost 10 bases, and 13 bases lay in between. The CDR3 spans 15 residues. CDR1 MNHEY and CDR2 SVGAGI come from the germline V gene. CDR3 sequence: CASSYSGPGMSPLHF. The CDR3 DNA follows: TGTGCCAGCAGTTACTCAGGCCCAGGGATGTCACCCCTCCACTTT.

This clonotype has a count of ten or more. The chain combines TRBV20-1 with TRBJ2-7; D unclear. CDR3 length equals 12 residues. Trimming shortened V by 4 bases and J by 2 bases, and 9 bases separated the two germline ends. The germline V gene encodes CDR1 DFQATT and CDR2 SNEGSKA (reference sequence). CDR3 protein: CSAKDRPYEQYF. For the CDR3, the DNA is TGCAGTGCTAAGGACCGACCCTACGAGCAGTACTTC.

This clonotype was recorded many times. J is TRBJ2-4 and V is TRBV5-6; tentatively, D is TRBD1 (5 bases). The CDR3 consists of 15 residues. The V gene's germline CDR1 is SGHDT and CDR2 YYEEEE. V lost 4 bases, J lost 3 bases, and 14 bases lay in between. Here the CDR3 reads CASSPMGPDKNIQYF. As DNA, the CDR3 is TGTGCCAGCAGCCCCATGGGGCCCGACAAAAACATTCAGTACTTC.

This clonotype has ten or more counts. This chain joins TRBV3-1 and TRBJ1-1; TRBD1 is a possible D gene (5 bases). CDR3 length equals 13 residues. V lost 0 bases and J 11 bases, leaving 13 bases between the germline ends. Germline values: CDR1 LGHDT, CDR2 YNNKEL (reference sequence). The CDR3 sequence: CASSQDGAAGAFF. In nucleotides, the CDR3 is TGTGCCAGCAGCCAAGATGGGGCAGCCGGGGCTTTCTTT.

Ten or more counts support this clonotype. The rearrangement joins TRBV20-1 to TRBJ1-2; D unclear. The CDR3 loop spans 17 amino acids. Germline assignment: CDR1 DFQATT and CDR2 SNEGSKA (reference sequence). V lost 1 base and J 2 bases, leaving 20 bases between the germline ends. The CDR3 DNA follows: TGCAGTGCTAGAGGAAAAAACGTCCCTGGAGTAAACTATGGCTACACCTTC. As protein: CSARGKNVPGVNYGYTF.

This clonotype was observed many times. The chain is built from TRBV6-5 and TRBJ1-2; D uncertain. The CDR3 consists of 12 residues. In germline, CDR1 is MNHEY, CDR2 SVGAGI. Trimming stripped 2 bases from V and 8 bases from J, with 9 bases between. CDR3 nucleotide sequence: TGTGCCAGCAGTTACGAAGGGAACGGCTACACCTTC. It encodes CASSYEGNGYTF.

This clonotype was observed many times. This chain uses TRBV5-1 with TRBJ1-4, with D unclear. This CDR3 is 15 amino acids long. V was pared by 1 base and J by 8 bases, with 15 bases between. CDR1 and CDR2 (germline): SGHRS, YFSETQ. Here the CDR3 reads CASSLFAGRGEKLFF. CDR3 sequence (DNA): TGCGCCAGCAGCTTGTTTGCAGGACGAGGGGAAAAACTGTTTTTT.

This clonotype was detected ten times or more. This rearrangement joins TRBV5-6 to TRBJ1-5; D gene ambiguous. The CDR3 is made up of 12 amino acids. The ends were cut back, 4 bases at V and 4 bases at J, with 6 bases in the middle. Germline loops: CDR1 SGHDT, CDR2 YYEEEE. The DNA of the CDR3 is TGTGCCAGCAGCCTGAGAAATCAGCCCCAGCATTTT. This translates into CASSLRNQPQHF.

This clonotype appeared many times. The chain carries TRBV28 and TRBJ2-6; D call uncertain. Germline CDR1 MDHEN, CDR2 SYDVKM. The CDR3 is made up of 15 amino acids. V was trimmed by 1 base and J by 2 bases, leaving 6 bases between them. The CDR3 sequence is CASSLLFPGANVLTF. CDR3 sequence (DNA): TGTGCCAGCAGTTTATTATTTCCTGGGGCCAACGTCCTGACTTTC.